There are a few counts of the clone carrying this TCR beta chain. The antigen is unknown. This specimen belongs to a study of CD8 T cells in ankylosing spondylitis. Findings and limits, study-wide: Previously reported in reactive arthritis synovial fluid and blood were some of the motif variants.

The V and J ends lost 0 bases and 8 bases respectively, with 20 bases between them. Germline assignment: CDR1 SGDLS and CDR2 YYNGEE. The CDR3 totals 16 residues. Quantitative 5'-RACE with molecular barcodes was used to make the TCR beta libraries. TCRdb reprocessed the 5' RACE reads via MiXCR and lists one record per CDR3 protein. The sample contains some 37,000 distinct CDR3 sequences, approximately 9.9% of which appear only once. This receptor was taken from a male donor with ankylosing spondylitis. Sequences were obtained from synovial fluid, either unsorted or a sorted T cell fraction (not recorded which). This chain joins TRBV9 and TRBJ1-2; D gene ambiguous. The CDR3 loop is CASSVAGTDAGRGYTF. The CDR3 bases are TGTGCCAGCAGCGTAGCTGGAACAGACGCGGGTCGAGGCTACACCTTC. The variable domain in full, with the rest retrieved from reference TRBV9 and TRBJ1-2, is DSGVTQTPKHLITATGQRVTLRCSPRSGDLSVYWYQQSLDQGLQFLIQYYNGEERAKGNILERFSAQQFPDLHSELNLSSLELGDSALYFCASSVAGTDAGRGYTFGSGTRLTVV.